This TCR beta chain was captured in a study of cytomegalovirus exposure and HLA in healthy donors. Study-level background: HLA-typed donors were the source of around 80 million unique TCRs, which an early data release held.

Germline CDR1 SGHAT, CDR2 FQNNGV. J lost 1 base, V lost 1 base, and 6 bases had no gene match. This CDR3 spans 16 amino acids. Concerning this clone: What it binds is not known.

The PCR contained 60 Vbeta and 13 Jbeta primers. Sequenced by immunoSEQ multiplex PCR; TCRdb stores in-frame clones only, minus some. The table records about 110,000 clones, under 85% of them present only once. Study findings and constraints: Researchers reportedly found TCR beta sequences accurately predicted most subjects' HLA-A and HLA-B alleles.

The source of this sequence is a man in his forties in good health and CMV-seronegative. Sequencing input: PBMCs. V usage is TRBV11-2 and J usage is TRBJ1-1; 7 bases map to TRBD1. The CDR3 protein is CASSLGRDRPNTEAFF. Here the CDR3 DNA reads TGTGCCAGCAGCTTAGGAAGGGACAGACCGAACACTGAAGCTTTCTTT.